This T cell receptor (beta chain) emerged from a study of blood T cell repertoires in COVID-19 (dated by TCRdb to about 2020). Background on the whole study: Samples from collaborators originated in the United States, Italy and Spain and spanned both the acute and convalescent phases of COVID-19. The material from the prospective study consisted of cDNA or gDNA derived from T cells, B-cell-depleted T cells, or PBMCs. Sample metadata almost always included a de-identified subject ID, COVID-19 status, age in years and sex. HLA class I and class II types, where available, came from metadata supplied by the sample provider rather than from assay-based typing. The repertoires were released in a freely available public database intended as a resource for research on the immune response to SARS-CoV-2. Deeply sampled blood TCRbeta repertoires from subjects exposed to, actively infected with, or recovered from COVID-19 were included in the dataset. Samples came from the ongoing ImmuneRACE study (first 160 participants) plus 1,254 subjects from 6 global collaborators. Overall study results and their limits: The quantity of clinical and demographic metadata differed by source and by participant and was supplied without curation.

Whole blood was collected in K2EDTA tubes by collaborating institutions according to the institutions' own protocols. For TCRbeta analysis, collaborator samples were shipped as frozen whole blood, as isolated PBMCs, or as DNA extracted from either sample type. On this clone: The antigen this receptor binds is unknown. No per-base quality is available; no much larger clone lies one base away.

TCRbeta CDR3 regions were amplified from genomic DNA using the immunoSEQ Assay, a bias-controlled multiplex PCR. For the original study's pipeline: Within the assay, amplification of reference gene primers was used to estimate how many nucleated cells each sample contained. To quantify the absolute abundance of each unique TCRbeta CDR3 rearrangement, sequence reads were collapsed and filtered. For each sample, productive Simpson clonality was calculated by taking the square root of Simpson's diversity index across productive rearrangements. Held by TCRdb, this immuneACCESS table contains in-frame sequences only and omits some clones. Under half of the omission traces to an unresolved V gene where checked; the cause of the rest is unknown. V, J and clone size reflect that table, while D and trimming were determined from the DNA. Across this sample there are 250,000 or so clones, with around 81% seen only once. 5.5% to 7.5% of the sample goes to the ten largest clones.

The TCR was taken from a woman aged 55 to 70 with active or convalescent COVID-19. The sample comprised peripheral blood.

The DNA is as follows: TGTGCCTGGAGTCCCCGGGGAGAGACCCAGTACTTC. This sequence encodes CAWSPRGETQYF. This chain joins TRBV30 to TRBJ2-5, and perhaps TRBD2 as D gene, on 5 matching bases. Taken from cysteine to phenylalanine, the CDR3 has 12 residues. The entry retains the CDR3 DNA only, 36 bases that are in frame from base 1. CDR1 and CDR2 (GTSNPN, SVGIG) derive from the germline V gene (reference sequence). V loses 2 bases, J loses 4 bases, and the germline ends lie 8 bases apart.